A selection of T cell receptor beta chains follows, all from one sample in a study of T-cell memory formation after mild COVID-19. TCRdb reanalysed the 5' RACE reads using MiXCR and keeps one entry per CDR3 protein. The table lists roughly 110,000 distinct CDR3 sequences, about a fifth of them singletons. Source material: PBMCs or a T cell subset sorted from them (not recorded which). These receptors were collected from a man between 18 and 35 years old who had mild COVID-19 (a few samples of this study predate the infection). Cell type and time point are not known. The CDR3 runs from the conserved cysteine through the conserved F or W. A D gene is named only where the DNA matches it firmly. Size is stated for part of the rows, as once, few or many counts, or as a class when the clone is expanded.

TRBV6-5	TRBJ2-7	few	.	CASSGARVYEQYF	TGTGCCAGTTCAGGGGCACGGGTCTACGAGCAGTACTTC
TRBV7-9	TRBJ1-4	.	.	CASSDTTGRGEKLFF	TGTGCCAGCAGCGATACTACAGGGCGGGGAGAAAAACTGTTTTTT
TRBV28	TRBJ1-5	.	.	CASRDSPNQPQHF	TGTGCCAGCAGGGACAGCCCAAATCAGCCCCAGCATTTT
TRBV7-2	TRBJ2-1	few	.	CASSSVRATYNEQFF	TGTGCCAGCAGCTCGGTCCGGGCGACATACAATGAGCAGTTCTTC
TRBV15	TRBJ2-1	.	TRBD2	CATTGTSPGEQFF	TGTGCCACGACCGGGACTAGCCCTGGGGAGCAGTTCTTC
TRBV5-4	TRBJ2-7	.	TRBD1	CASSPNTGVNSYEQYF	TGTGCCAGCAGCCCAAATACAGGGGTCAACTCCTACGAGCAGTACTTC
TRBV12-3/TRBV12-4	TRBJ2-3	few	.	CASRAGNTQYF	TGTGCCAGCCGGGCGGGGAATACGCAGTATTTT
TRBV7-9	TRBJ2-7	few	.	CAVHEQAPYEQYF	TGTGCCGTCCATGAGCAGGCCCCCTACGAGCAGTACTTC
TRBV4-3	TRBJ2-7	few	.	CASSQDRRGRSSYEQYF	TGCGCCAGCAGCCAAGATCGCCGGGGGCGAAGCTCCTACGAGCAGTACTTC
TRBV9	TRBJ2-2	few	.	CASSGRGSNTGELFF	TGTGCCAGCAGCGGAAGGGGGTCGAACACCGGGGAGCTGTTTTTT